The clone carrying this T cell receptor beta chain came up a few times. No antigen is known for it. The data stem from a study of T cells after yellow fever vaccination. Study information: SMART-Seq v4 Ultra Low Input handled preparation of low-cell-number fractions. Study-level findings and limits: Within FACS-sorted repertoires, abundant clonotypes contaminating from the bulk population could be present. Clones that expanded after primary vaccination mostly reappeared after the booster (just under 98% CD4, approximately 87% CD8).

Template-switching 5'RACE yielded the TCR cDNA; a universal primer site and UMIs were added in the process. TCRdb reprocessed the 5' RACE reads with MiXCR, giving one entry per CDR3 protein. The table includes under 400,000 distinct CDR3 sequences, about 9.9% detected once. The V gene end was trimmed by 4 bases and the J gene end by 5 bases; junction bases not matched to a gene: 14. Germline values: CDR1 SGHAT, CDR2 FQNNGV. The CDR3 is 16 amino acids. Source: PBMCs, taken on the day of the first yellow fever vaccination. The J gene is TRBJ2-7, the V gene TRBV11-2; 7 bases are a match to TRBD1. The clonotype comes from a young man who received the YFV17D yellow fever vaccine. The CDR3 DNA follows: TGTGCCAGCAGCTCCATCCGGGGACAGAGAGGAAACGAGCAGTACTTC. Protein: CASSSIRGQRGNEQYF.